This T cell receptor (beta chain) was recovered during a study of T-cell memory formation after mild COVID-19. Overall study context: Most TCR clusters belonged to a single donor.

MiXCR, applied by TCRdb to the 5' RACE reads, yields one record per CDR3 protein. The sample carries fewer than 150,000 distinct CDR3 sequences, approximately 21% recorded once. This clonotype occurred once. Its target is not known. V lost 4 bases and J lost 8; bases outside the gene matches: 8. Germline V lookup: CDR1 SGHTA, CDR2 FQGTGA. The CDR3 is 14 residues long. Study outcomes and limitations: Contracting CD4+ clones sat mainly in CM and EM; CD8+ in EMRA.

The sequenced sample consisted of PBMCs or a T cell subset sorted from them (not recorded which). V and J are TRBV7-3 and TRBJ2-1, with 7 nucleotides matching TRBD1. The TCR sequence derives from a man aged 18 to 29 who had mild COVID-19 (a few samples of this study predate the infection). Cell type and time point are not known. The CDR3 DNA is TGTGCCAGCAGCTCAACAGGGGCATTGGATGAGCAGTTCTTC. The encoded protein is CASSSTGALDEQFF.